The TCR beta chain described here comes from a study of blood T cell repertoires in COVID-19. Across the whole study: Sources were T cells, B-cell-depleted T cells, or PBMCs; the material itself was cDNA or gDNA.

Living in roughly 23 US areas, the participants were between roughly 18 and 89 years of age. Clinical history as reported by participants underpinned cohort assignment. Original analysis: Researchers report that nucleated cell counts were estimated from reference gene primer amplification. Sequenced by immunoSEQ multiplex PCR; TCRdb stores in-frame clones only, minus some. D and trimming were read from the DNA, whereas the V and J calls and clone size are those reported in that table. The sample carries 200,000 to 250,000 clones, around 80% recorded once. This CDR3 is built from 13 residues. Per germline, CDR1 MNHEY and CDR2 SMNVEV (reference sequence). Losses at the gene ends were 8 bases for V and 9 bases for J; bases not matched to a gene: 7.

The chain has TRBV27 and TRBJ1-6; 7 bases line up with TRBD1. Input material: PBMCs or T cells enriched from blood (not recorded which). The origin of this receptor is a man aged 30 to 39 with acute COVID-19. The CDR3 here is CASQTGPRSPLHF. CDR3 bases: TGTGCCAGCCAGACAGGGCCTCGTTCACCCCTCCACTTT.